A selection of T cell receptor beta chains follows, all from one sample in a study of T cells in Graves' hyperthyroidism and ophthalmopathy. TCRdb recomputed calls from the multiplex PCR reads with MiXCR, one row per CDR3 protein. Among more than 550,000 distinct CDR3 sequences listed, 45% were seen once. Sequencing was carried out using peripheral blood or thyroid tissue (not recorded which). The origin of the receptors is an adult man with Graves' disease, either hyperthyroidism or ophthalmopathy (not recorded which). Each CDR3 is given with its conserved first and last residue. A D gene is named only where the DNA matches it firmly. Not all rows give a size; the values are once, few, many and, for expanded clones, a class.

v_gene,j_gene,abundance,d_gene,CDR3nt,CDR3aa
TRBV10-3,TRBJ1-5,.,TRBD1,TGTGCCATCAGTAGTATCAAACAGGGGAAGGGGCAGCCCCAGCATTTT,CAISSIKQGKGQPQHF
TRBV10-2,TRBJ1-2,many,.,TGCGCCAGCAGTGAGTCGGGGGACGTTAGATATGGCTACACCTTC,CASSESGDVRYGYTF
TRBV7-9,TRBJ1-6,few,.,TGTGCCAGCAGCTTGGCCCTTGGACAGAAGAATTCACCCCTCCACTTT,CASSLALGQKNSPLHF
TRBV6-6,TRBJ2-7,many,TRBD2,TGTGCCAGCAGCGGGACTAGAGGCGTCGAGCAGTACTTC,CASSGTRGVEQYF
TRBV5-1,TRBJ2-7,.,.,TGCGCCAGCAGCTTGAGAACTAGTCCCTACGAGCAGTACTTC,CASSLRTSPYEQYF
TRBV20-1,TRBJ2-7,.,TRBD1,TGCAGTGCTAGAGTCGCCAGGGGGACCTACGAGCAGTACTTC,CSARVARGTYEQYF
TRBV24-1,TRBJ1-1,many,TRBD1,TGTGCCACCGAGGGGGCTGGCACTGAAGCTTTCTTT,CATEGAGTEAFF
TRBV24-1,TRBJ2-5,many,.,TGTGCCACCAGTGATAATAGCCAAGAGACCCAGTACTTC,CATSDNSQETQYF
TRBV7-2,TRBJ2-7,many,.,TGTGCCAGCAGCTTATCAGCTGGGGGTATGGACGAGCAGTACTTC,CASSLSAGGMDEQYF
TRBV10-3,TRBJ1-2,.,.,TGTGCCATCAGTGCGGAGGTCTCAAGCGGTGGCTACACCTTC,CAISAEVSSGGYTF
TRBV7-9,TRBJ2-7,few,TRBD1,TGTGCCAGCAGCCCCCCCCGGGACAGGGGGGACTACGAGCAGTACTTC,CASSPPRDRGDYEQYF
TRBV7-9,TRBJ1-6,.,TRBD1,TGTGCCAGCAGCTTGGCTGGACAGGGGGCGAATTCACCCCTCCACTTT,CASSLAGQGANSPLHF
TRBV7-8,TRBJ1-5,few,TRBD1,TGTGCCAGCAGCTTGGGCAGGGGGAATAGCAATCAGCCCCAGCATTTT,CASSLGRGNSNQPQHF
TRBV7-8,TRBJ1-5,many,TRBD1,TGTGCCAGCAGCTTAGCGAGGCAGGGGGATCAGCCCCAGCATTTT,CASSLARQGDQPQHF
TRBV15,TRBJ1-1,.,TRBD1,TGTGCCACCAGCAGAACACAGGGGATCGGGAAAGCTTTCTTT,CATSRTQGIGKAFF
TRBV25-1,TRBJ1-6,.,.,TGTGCCAGCACTCTCGGGCAGGTTAATTCACCCCTCCACTTT,CASTLGQVNSPLHF
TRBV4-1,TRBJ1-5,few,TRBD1,TGCGCCAGTTCGGGACAGGGGTTTCAGCCCCAGCATTTT,CASSGQGFQPQHF
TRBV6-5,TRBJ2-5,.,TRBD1,TGTGCCAGCAGTGGCCGGGACAGGGTTCAAGAGACCCAGTACTTC,CASSGRDRVQETQYF
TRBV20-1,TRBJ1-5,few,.,TGCAGTGCTAGAGTGACGGGTAGCGGCAATCAGCCCCAGCATTTT,CSARVTGSGNQPQHF
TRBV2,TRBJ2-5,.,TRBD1,TGTGCCAGCAGCTTAGGGGGCCTGGAGCCCCAGTACTTC,CASSLGGLEPQYF
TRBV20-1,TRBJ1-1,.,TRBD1,TGCAGTGCTGGAGGGACAGGGGAGGCGAGGACTGAAGCTTTCTTT,CSAGGTGEARTEAFF
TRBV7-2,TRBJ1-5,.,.,TGTGCCAGCAGCTCTACGAGCAATCAGCCCCAGCATTTT,CASSSTSNQPQHF
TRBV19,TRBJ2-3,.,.,TGTGCCAGTAGTATTCAGGCGACAGATACGCAGTATTTT,CASSIQATDTQYF
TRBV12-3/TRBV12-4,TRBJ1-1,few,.,TGTGCCAGCACCCCCGGAGGCGAGAACACTGAAGCTTTCTTT,CASTPGGENTEAFF
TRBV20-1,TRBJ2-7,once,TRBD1,TGCAGTGCACCGGGACAGGCAAGGTACGAGCAGTACTTC,CSAPGQARYEQYF
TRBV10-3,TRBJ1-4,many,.,TGTGCCATCAGCGGACAGATCAATGAAAAACTGTTTTTT,CAISGQINEKLFF
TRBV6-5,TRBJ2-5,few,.,TGTGCCAGCAGTGAAACCGCGGAAGAGACCCAGTACTTC,CASSETAEETQYF
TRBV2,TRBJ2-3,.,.,TGTGCCAGCAGTGAAGGGGGTGGAGATACGCAGTATTTT,CASSEGGGDTQYF
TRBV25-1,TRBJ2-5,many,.,TGTGCCAGCAGTGACAGCACAGGGACGGAGACCCAGTACTTC,CASSDSTGTETQYF
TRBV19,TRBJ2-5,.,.,TGTGCCAGTAGTATCGGAGGGGGAAGCACCCAAGAGACCCAGTACTTC,CASSIGGGSTQETQYF
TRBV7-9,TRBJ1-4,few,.,TGTGCCAGCAGCCCGCAAATAAGCCTCGGCGAAAAACTGTTTTTT,CASSPQISLGEKLFF
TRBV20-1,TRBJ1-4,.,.,TGCAGTGCTAGAGATGGGGAAAAACTGTTTTTT,CSARDGEKLFF
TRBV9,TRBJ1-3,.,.,TGTGCCAGCAGTAGATCGGCCGCCGGAAACACCATATATTTT,CASSRSAAGNTIYF
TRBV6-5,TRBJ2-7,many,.,TGTGCCAGCAGTTACTCGGGGACCTACGAGCAGTACTTC,CASSYSGTYEQYF
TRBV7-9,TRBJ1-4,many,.,TGTGCCAGCAGCTTAATGGAACCCAGGGAAAAACTGTTTTTT,CASSLMEPREKLFF
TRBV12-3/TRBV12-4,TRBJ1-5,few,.,TGTGCCAGCAGTTTCCAGAACAATCAGCCCCAGCATTTT,CASSFQNNQPQHF
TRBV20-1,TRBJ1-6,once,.,TGCAGTGCTTGCGAGGCAGGTTTGGATTCACCCCTCCACTTT,CSACEAGLDSPLHF
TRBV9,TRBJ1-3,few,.,TGTGCCAGCAGCCCAGAGACAAGAACTGGAAACACCATATATTTT,CASSPETRTGNTIYF
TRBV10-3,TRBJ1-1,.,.,TGTGCCATCAGAGGGCAGTGGCAGACTGAAGCTTTCTTT,CAIRGQWQTEAFF
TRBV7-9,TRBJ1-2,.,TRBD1,TGTGCCAGCAGCTCCCGGGACAGGGGACGTTTCTATGGCTACACCTTC,CASSSRDRGRFYGYTF
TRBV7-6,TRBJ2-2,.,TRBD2,TGTGCCAGCAGCTTAGAGCCTCCGGGACTAAGGAAAACCGGGGAGCTGTTTTTT,CASSLEPPGLRKTGELFF
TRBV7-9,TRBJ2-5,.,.,TGTGCCAGCAGCTTAACGGAGTACCAAGAGACCCAGTACTTC,CASSLTEYQETQYF
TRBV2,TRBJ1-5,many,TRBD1,TGTGCCAGCATGGGACAGGCCAATCAGCCCCAGCATTTT,CASMGQANQPQHF
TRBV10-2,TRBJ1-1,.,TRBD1,TGCGCCAGCAAAAGACAGGGTACGACCACTGAAGCTTTCTTT,CASKRQGTTTEAFF
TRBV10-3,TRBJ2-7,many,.,TGTGCCATCAGTGAGTCGGGCTACGAGCAGTACTTC,CAISESGYEQYF
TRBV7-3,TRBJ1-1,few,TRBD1,TGTGCCAGCAGGTTACAGGGGGAGCCTGAAGCTTTCTTT,CASRLQGEPEAFF
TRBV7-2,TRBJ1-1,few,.,TGTGCCAGCAGCTTACATGAAGGTGCTGAAGCTTTCTTT,CASSLHEGAEAFF
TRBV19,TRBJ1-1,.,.,TGTGCTAGTCGGCCAGGAGCGGTTACTGAAGCTTTCTTT,CASRPGAVTEAFF